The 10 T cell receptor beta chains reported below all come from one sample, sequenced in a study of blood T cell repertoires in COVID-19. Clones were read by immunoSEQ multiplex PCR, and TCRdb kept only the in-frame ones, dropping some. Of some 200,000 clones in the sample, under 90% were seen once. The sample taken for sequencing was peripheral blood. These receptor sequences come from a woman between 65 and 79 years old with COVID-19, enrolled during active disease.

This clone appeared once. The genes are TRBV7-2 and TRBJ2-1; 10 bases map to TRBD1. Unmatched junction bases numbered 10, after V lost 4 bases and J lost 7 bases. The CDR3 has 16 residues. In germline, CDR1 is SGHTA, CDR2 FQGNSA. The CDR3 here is CASSSPPGQGKNEQFF. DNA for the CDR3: TGTGCCAGCAGCTCGCCCCCGGGACAGGGGAAGAATGAGCAGTTCTTC.

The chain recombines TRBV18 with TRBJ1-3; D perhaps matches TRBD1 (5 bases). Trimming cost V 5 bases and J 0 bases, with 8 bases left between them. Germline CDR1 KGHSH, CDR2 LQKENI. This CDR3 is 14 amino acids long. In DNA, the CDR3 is TGTGCCAGCTCAGCCGGGGGCTCTGGAAACACCATATATTTT. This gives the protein CASSAGGSGNTIYF.

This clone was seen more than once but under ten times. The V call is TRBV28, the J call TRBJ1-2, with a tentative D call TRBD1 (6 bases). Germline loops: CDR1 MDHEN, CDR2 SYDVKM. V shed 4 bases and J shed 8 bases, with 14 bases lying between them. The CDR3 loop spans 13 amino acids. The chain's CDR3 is CASSSYRAQGYTF. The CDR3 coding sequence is TGTGCCAGCAGTTCTTACAGGGCGCAAGGCTACACCTTC.

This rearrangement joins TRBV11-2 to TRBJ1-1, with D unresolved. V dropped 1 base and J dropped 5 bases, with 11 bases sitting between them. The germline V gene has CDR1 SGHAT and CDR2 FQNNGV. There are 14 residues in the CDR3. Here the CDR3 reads CASSLVRGGTEAFF. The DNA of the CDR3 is TGTGCCAGCAGCTTAGTCCGGGGAGGTACTGAAGCTTTCTTT.

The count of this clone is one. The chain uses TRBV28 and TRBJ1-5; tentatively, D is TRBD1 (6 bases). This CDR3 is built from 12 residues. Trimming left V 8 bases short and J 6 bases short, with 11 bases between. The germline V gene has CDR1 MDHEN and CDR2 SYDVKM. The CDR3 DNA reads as TGTGCCAGCCTCGACAGGCTTCAGCCCCAGCATTTT. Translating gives CASLDRLQPQHF.

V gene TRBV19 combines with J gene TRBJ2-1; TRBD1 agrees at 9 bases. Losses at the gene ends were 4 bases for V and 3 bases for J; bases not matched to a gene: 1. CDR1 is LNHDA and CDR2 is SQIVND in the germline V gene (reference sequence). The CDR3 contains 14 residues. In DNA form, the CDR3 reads TGTGCCAGTAGTAGGACAGGGGTCTACAATGAGCAGTTCTTC. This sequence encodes CASSRTGVYNEQFF.

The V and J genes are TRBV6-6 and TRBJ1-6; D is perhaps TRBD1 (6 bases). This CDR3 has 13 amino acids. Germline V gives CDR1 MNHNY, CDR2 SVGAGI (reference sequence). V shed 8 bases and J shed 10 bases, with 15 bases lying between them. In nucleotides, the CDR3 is TGTGCCAGCTCGGTGCGGGGGCTCTCACCCCTCCACTTT. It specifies CASSVRGLSPLHF.

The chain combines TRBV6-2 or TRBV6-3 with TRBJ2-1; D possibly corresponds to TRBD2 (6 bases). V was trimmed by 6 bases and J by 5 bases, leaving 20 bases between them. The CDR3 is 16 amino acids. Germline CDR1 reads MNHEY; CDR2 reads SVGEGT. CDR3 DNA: TGTGCCAGCAGCTTCGGACTTAGCGGCCTTAACAATGAGCAGTTCTTC. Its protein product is CASSFGLSGLNNEQFF.

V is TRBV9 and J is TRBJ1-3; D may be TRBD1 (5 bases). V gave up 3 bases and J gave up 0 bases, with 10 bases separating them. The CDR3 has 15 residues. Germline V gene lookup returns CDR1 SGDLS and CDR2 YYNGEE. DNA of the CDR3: TGTGCCAGCAGCGGCCCAGGGCTCTCTGGAAACACCATATATTTT. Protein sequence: CASSGPGLSGNTIYF.

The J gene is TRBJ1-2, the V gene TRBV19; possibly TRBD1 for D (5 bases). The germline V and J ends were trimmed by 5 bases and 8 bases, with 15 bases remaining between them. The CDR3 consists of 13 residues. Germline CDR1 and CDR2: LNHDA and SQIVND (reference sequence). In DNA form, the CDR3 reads TGTGCCAGTAGTGTTCTCCGGGGGGGAGGCTACACCTTC. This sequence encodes CASSVLRGGGYTF. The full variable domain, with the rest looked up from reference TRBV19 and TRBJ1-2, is DGGITQSPKYLFRKEGQNVTLSCEQNLNHDAMYWYRQDPGQGLRLIYYSQIVNDFQKGDIAEGYSVSREKKESFPLTVTSAQKNPTAFYLCASSVLRGGGYTFGSGTRLTVV.